The clone carrying this T cell receptor (beta chain) has more than one count but fewer than ten. Its antigen is not known. Repertoires were generated with immunoSEQ multiplex PCR, while TCRdb's copy carries only in-frame clones and drops some. This table has about 83,000 clones, around 88% appearing once. The data were taken from a study of lymphopenia after photon versus proton radiotherapy. Overall study findings and caveats: A bigger post-nadir fall in TCR diversity correlated inversely with survival time in deceased patients.

With V trimmed by 2 bases and J by 7 bases, 2 bases remained unmatched. From germline, CDR1 is SGHRS and CDR2 YFSETQ. The CDR3 is 13 residues long. This receptor was taken from a man aged 55 to 70 with pancreatic cancer. This specimen consisted of peripheral blood, obtained from a patient treated with proton-based radiotherapy. The chain joins TRBV5-1 to TRBJ2-2; 7 bases are shared with TRBD2. The CDR3 is CASSLLAFGELFF. The CDR3 DNA reads TGCGCCAGCAGCTTACTAGCGTTCGGGGAGCTGTTTTTT.